The text below deals with one T cell receptor (beta chain). Its binding antigen is unknown. Within one base of it there is no much larger clone, and no base qualities were kept. This sample was taken from a study of CD8 T cells in ankylosing spondylitis (TCRdb year 2017). The study in broad terms: To find TCR variants linked to disease, the study profiled T cell receptor beta repertoires in ankylosing spondylitis patients and healthy donors. Peripheral blood was sampled, and synovial fluid was additionally collected from ankylosing spondylitis patients. The full study cohort comprised around 25 ankylosing spondylitis patients and 85 to 120 healthy donors. What the research found in general, with its limitations: A TCR beta motif of about 8 highly homologous amino acid variants appeared characteristic of blood from ankylosing spondylitis patients. According to the report, matched synovial fluid samples from ankylosing spondylitis patients were significantly enriched for the disease-linked clones. In peripheral blood, the disease-linked clones were found at relatively low frequencies and had a CD8+ phenotype. Some of the motif variants had been reported before in the synovial fluid and blood of reactive arthritis patients, a finding that suggests common disease-initiation mechanisms.

The instrument given in TCRdb is Illumina HiSeq 2500. Quantitative 5'-RACE with molecular barcodes was the method used to prepare the TCR beta libraries. Regarding the original processing steps: Disease-linked TCR variants were identified with a new computational method built on a probabilistic model of VDJ rearrangement. The public reads were reprocessed in TCRdb via fastp at Q25 and MiXCR, keeping in-frame beta chains. All rows with the same CDR3 protein become a single entry with the most common DNA and genes. These V and J calls derive from TCRdb rather than the authors' analysis. A total of about 750,000 distinct CDR3 sequences appear in this sample, roughly 19% of them only once. The ten largest clones take up around 19% of the sample. CDR1 and CDR2 are read off the germline V gene (reference sequence) as DFQATT and SNEGSKA. Germline trimming: 0 bases from V, 1 base from J; junction bases outside gene matches: 16. There are 20 amino acids in the CDR3, from cysteine to phenylalanine inclusive. Solely the CDR3 DNA is kept, with 60 bases framed from the first base.

Here the chain combines TRBV20-1 and TRBJ2-1; 9 bases in between match TRBD2. This receptor was taken from a male donor with ankylosing spondylitis. Sequences were obtained from blood, either unsorted or a sorted T cell fraction (not recorded which). The CDR3 in this case is CSARDRGSSGSFKSYNEQFF. The sequenced DNA is TGCAGTGCTAGAGATCGAGGGAGTAGCGGGAGTTTTAAGTCCTACAATGAGCAGTTCTTC.